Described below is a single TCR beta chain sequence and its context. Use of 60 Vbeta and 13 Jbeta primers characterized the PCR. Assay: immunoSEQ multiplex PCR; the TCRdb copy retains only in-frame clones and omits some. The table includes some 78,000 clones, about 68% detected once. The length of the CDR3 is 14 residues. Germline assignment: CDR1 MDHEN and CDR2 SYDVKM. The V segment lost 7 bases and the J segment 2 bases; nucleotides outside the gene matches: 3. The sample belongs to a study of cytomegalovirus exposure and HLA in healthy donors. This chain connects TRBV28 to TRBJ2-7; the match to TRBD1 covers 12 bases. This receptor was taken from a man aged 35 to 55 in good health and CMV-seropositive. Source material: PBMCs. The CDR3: CASKGTGGPYEQYF. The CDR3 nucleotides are TGTGCCAGCAAGGGGACAGGGGGCCCCTACGAGCAGTACTTC. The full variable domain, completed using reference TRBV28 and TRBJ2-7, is DVKVTQSSRYLVKRTGEKVFLECVQDMDHENMFWYRQDPGLGLRLIYFSYDVKMKEKGDIPEGYSVSREKKERFSLILESASTNQTSMYLCASKGTGGPYEQYFGPGTRLTVT.